This T cell receptor (beta chain) was retrieved from a study of blood T cell repertoires in COVID-19. On the study more broadly: Spain, Italy and the United States supplied samples that represented acute and convalescent COVID-19. PBMCs, B-cell-depleted T cells, or T cells provided the cDNA or gDNA that made up the material.

Source study methods: Amplified reference gene primers provided the basis for estimating nucleated cell counts. Sequenced by immunoSEQ multiplex PCR; TCRdb stores in-frame clones only, minus some. V and J calls and clone size are those listed in that table; D and trimming were worked out from the DNA. Of about 200,000 clones in the sample, approximately 90% were seen once. The CDR3 is 11 amino acids. CDR1 is DFQATT and CDR2 is SNEGSKA in the germline V gene (reference sequence). V lost 8 bases to trimming and J lost 3 bases, with 11 bases between them. The gene calls are TRBV20-1 and TRBJ2-7; TRBD1 is a possible D gene (6 bases). The sequence came from a woman in her 40s who had recovered from COVID-19. Source material: peripheral blood. CDR3: CSPGADYEQYF. The CDR3 DNA is TGCAGTCCAGGGGCGGACTACGAGCAGTACTTC.